Following are 3 T cell receptor beta chains from one sample sequenced in a study of blood T cell repertoires in COVID-19. The data were produced by immunoSEQ multiplex PCR, yet TCRdb's version contains in-frame clones alone and is incomplete. The table includes roughly 290,000 clones, 87% detected once. Sequencing used PBMCs or T cells enriched from blood (not recorded which). These receptors all come from a middle-aged woman who had recovered from COVID-19.

The sample holds one count of this clone. This chain connects TRBV6-2 or TRBV6-3 to TRBJ2-1; maybe TRBD2 (5 bases). This CDR3 has 16 residues. The germline V and J ends were trimmed by 1 base and 0 bases, with 10 bases remaining between them. CDR1 is MNHEY, CDR2 SVGEGT, per germline. In nucleotides, the CDR3 is TGTGCCAGCAGTTACTTTAGCGAGCGCTCCTACAATGAGCAGTTCTTC. Translation: CASSYFSERSYNEQFF.

The chain combines TRBV28 with TRBJ2-5; 10 bases fit TRBD2. Germline V gives CDR1 MDHEN, CDR2 SYDVKM. The ends lost 3 bases at V and 4 bases at J; junction bases unmatched: 8. This CDR3 region has 16 residues. CDR3 protein: CASSFGDRLAGETQYF. The CDR3 DNA is TGTGCCAGCAGTTTCGGCGATAGACTAGCGGGAGAGACCCAGTACTTC.

The chain is built from TRBV28 and TRBJ1-5; 8 nucleotides agree with TRBD1. The CDR3 is made up of 18 amino acids. V lost 3 bases, J lost 5 bases, and 15 bases stayed unmatched. CDR1 is MDHEN and CDR2 is SYDVKM in the germline V gene. In DNA form, the CDR3 reads TGTGCCAGCAGTTTCCGGGACAGGCGGAGTGGGGCCCATCAGCCCCAGCATTTT. This codes for CASSFRDRRSGAHQPQHF.